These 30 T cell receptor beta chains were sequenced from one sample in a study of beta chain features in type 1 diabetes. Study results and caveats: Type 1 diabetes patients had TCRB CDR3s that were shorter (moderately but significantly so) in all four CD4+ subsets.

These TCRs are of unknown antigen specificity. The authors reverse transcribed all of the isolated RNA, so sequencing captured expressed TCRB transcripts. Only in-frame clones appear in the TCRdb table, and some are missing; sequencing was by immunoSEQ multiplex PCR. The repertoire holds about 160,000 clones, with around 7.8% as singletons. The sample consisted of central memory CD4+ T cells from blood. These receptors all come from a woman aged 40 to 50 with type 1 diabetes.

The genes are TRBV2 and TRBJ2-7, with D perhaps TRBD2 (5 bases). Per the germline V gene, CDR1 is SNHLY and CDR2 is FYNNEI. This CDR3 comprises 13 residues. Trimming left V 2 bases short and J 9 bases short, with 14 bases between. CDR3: CASSERSRRGQYF. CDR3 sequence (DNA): TGTGCCAGCAGTGAAAGATCCCGTCGGGGGCAGTACTTC.

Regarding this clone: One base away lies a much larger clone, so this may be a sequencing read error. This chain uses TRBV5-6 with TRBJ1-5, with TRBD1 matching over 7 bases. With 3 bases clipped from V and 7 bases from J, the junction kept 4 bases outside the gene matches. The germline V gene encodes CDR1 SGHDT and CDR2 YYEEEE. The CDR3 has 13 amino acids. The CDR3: CASSSQGNQPQHF. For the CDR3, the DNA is TGTGCCAGCAGCTCACAGGGGAACCAGCCCCAGCATTTT. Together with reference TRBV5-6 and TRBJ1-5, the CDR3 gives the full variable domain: DAGVTQSPTHLIKTRGQQVTLRCSPKSGHDTVSWYQQALGQGPQFIFQYYEEEERQRGNFPDRFSGHQFPNYSSELNVNALLLGDSALYLCASSSQGNQPQHFGDGTRLSIL.

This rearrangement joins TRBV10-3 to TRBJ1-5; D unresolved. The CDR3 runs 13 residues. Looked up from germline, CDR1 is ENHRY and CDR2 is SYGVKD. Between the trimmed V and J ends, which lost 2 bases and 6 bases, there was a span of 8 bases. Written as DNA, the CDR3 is TGTGCCATCAGTGAGGGGCCCGGTCAGCCCCAGCATTTT. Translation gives CAISEGPGQPQHF.

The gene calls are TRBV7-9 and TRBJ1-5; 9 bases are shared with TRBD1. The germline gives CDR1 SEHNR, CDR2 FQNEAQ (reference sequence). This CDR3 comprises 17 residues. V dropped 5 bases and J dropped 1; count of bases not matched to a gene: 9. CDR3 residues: CASSRVGTGYSNQPQHF. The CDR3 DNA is TGTGCCAGCAGCAGAGTCGGGACAGGGTACAGCAATCAGCCCCAGCATTTT.

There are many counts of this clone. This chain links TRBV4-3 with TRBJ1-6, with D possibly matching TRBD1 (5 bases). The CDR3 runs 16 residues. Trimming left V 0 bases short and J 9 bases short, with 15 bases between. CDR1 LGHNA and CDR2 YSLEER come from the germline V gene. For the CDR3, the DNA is TGCGCCAGCAGCCAAGAGACGTCAAGGGGAGGTTCACCCCTCCACTTT. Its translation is CASSQETSRGGSPLHF.

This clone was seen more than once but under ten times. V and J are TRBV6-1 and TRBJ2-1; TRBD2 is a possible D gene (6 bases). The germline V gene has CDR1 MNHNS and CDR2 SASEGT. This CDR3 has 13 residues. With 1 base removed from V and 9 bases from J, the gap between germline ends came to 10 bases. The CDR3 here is CASSEEGGAEQFF. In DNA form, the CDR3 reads TGTGCCAGCAGTGAAGAAGGCGGGGCTGAGCAGTTCTTC.

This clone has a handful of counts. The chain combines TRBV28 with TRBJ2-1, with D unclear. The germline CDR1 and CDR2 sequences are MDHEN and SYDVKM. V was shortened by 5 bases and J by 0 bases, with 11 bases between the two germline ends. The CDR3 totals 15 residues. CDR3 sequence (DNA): TGTGCCAGCAGTCTCTCGAGTAGCTCCTACAATGAGCAGTTCTTC. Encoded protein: CASSLSSSSYNEQFF.

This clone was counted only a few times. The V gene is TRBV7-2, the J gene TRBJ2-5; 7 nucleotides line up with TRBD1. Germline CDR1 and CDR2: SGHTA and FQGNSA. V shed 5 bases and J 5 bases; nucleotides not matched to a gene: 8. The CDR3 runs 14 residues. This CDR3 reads CASSPRTGRETQYF. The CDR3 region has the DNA TGTGCCAGCAGCCCACGGACAGGACGGGAGACCCAGTACTTC. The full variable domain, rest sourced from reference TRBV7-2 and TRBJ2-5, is GAGVSQSPSNKVTEKGKDVELRCDPISGHTALYWYRQSLGQGLEFLIYFQGNSAPDKSGLPSDRFSAERTGGSVSTLTIQRTQQEDSAVYLCASSPRTGRETQYFGPGTRLLVL.

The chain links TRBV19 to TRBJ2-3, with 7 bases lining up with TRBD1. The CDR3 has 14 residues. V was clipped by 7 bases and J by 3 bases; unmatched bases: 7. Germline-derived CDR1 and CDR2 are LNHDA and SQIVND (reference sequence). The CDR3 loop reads CASMGRQGTDTQYF. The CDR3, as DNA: TGTGCCAGTATGGGGAGACAGGGTACAGATACGCAGTATTTT.

CDR3 DNA sequence: TGTGCCAGTAGTCGAGAGAGGGTTAACGGGGAGCTGTTTTTT. Translated, it gives CASSRERVNGELFF. This chain joins TRBV19 and TRBJ2-2, with a tentative D call TRBD2 (5 bases). The CDR3 has 14 amino acids. V was trimmed by 5 bases and J by 7 bases, leaving 14 bases between them. Per germline, CDR1 LNHDA and CDR2 SQIVND (reference sequence).

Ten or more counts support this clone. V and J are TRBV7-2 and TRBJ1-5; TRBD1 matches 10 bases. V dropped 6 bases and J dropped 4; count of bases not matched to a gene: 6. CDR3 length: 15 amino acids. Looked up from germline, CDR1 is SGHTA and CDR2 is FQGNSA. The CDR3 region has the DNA TGTGCCAGCAGGATGGGACAGGGGAGAAATCAGCCCCAGCATTTT. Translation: CASRMGQGRNQPQHF. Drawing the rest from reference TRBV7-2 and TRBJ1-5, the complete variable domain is GAGVSQSPSNKVTEKGKDVELRCDPISGHTALYWYRQSLGQGLEFLIYFQGNSAPDKSGLPSDRFSAERTGGSVSTLTIQRTQQEDSAVYLCASRMGQGRNQPQHFGDGTRLSIL.

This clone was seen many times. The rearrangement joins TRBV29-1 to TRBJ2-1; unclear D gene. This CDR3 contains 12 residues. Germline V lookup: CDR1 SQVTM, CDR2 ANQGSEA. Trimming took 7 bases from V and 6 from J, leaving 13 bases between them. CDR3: CSARRVGNEQFF. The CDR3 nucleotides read TGCAGCGCCCGCCGGGTAGGCAATGAGCAGTTCTTC.

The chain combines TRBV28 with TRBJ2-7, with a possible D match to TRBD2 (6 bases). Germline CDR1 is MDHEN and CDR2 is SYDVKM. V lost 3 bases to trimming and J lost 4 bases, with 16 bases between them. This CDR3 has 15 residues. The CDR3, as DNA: TGTGCCAGCAGTTTGTTTTCGCGGGGCGGGTACGAGCAGTACTTC. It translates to CASSLFSRGGYEQYF.

The CDR3 DNA is TGTGCCAGCAGCGGACCCCAGCGGCCCGGGCCGACGGCAGATACGCAGTATTTT. As protein: CASSGPQRPGPTADTQYF. The chain employs TRBV9 and TRBJ2-3, with D maybe TRBD2 (5 bases). This CDR3 comprises 18 residues. The germline CDR1 and CDR2 sequences are SGDLS and YYNGEE. V gave up 3 bases and J gave up 4 bases, with 24 bases separating them. The whole variable domain, remainder taken from reference TRBV9 and TRBJ2-3, is DSGVTQTPKHLITATGQRVTLRCSPRSGDLSVYWYQQSLDQGLQFLIQYYNGEERAKGNILERFSAQQFPDLHSELNLSSLELGDSALYFCASSGPQRPGPTADTQYFGPGTRLTVL.

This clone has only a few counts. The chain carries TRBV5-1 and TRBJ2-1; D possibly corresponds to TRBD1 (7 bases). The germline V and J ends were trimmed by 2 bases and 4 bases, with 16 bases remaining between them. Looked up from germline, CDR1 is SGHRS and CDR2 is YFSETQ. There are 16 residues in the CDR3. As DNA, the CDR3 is TGCGCCAGCAGCTTCGCCCGACAGGGAGGATACAATGAGCAGTTCTTC. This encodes CASSFARQGGYNEQFF.

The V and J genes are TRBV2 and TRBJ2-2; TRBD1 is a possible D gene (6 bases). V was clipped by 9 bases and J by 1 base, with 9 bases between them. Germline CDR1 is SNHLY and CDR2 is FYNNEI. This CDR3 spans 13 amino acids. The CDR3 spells CASQTGNTGELFF. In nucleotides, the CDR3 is TGTGCCAGTCAGACAGGGAACACCGGGGAGCTGTTTTTT.

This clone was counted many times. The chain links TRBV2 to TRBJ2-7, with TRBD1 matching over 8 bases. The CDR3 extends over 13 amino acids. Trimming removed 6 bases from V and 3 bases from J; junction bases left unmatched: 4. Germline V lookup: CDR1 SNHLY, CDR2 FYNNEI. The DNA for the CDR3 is TGTGCCAGCAGGTCCGACAGGGGCTACGAGCAGTACTTC. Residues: CASRSDRGYEQYF.

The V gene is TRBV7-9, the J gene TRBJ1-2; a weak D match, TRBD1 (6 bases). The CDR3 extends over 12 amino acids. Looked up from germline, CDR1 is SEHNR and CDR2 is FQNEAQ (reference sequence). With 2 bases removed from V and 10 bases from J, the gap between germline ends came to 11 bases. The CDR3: CASSLSGVDYTF. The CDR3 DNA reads TGTGCCAGCAGCTTATCAGGGGTGGACTACACCTTC.

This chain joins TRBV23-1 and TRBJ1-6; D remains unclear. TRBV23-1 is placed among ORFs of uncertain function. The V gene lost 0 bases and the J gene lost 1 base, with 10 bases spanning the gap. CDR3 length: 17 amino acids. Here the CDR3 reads CASSQSNQRSYNSPLHF. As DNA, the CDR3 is TGCGCCAGCAGTCAATCGAACCAGCGTTCCTATAATTCACCCCTCCACTTT.

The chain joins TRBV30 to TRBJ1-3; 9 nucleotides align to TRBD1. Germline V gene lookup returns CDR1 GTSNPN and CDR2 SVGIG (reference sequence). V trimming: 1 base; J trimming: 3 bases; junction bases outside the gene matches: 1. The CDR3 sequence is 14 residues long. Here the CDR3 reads CAWSGQGVGNTIYF. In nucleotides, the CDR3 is TGTGCCTGGAGTGGACAGGGGGTTGGAAACACCATATATTTT.

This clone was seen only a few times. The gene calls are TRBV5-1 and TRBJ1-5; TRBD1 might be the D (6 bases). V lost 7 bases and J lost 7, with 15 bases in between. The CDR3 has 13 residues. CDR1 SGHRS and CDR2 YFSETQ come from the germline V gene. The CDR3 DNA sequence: TGCGCCAGCCGGTGGGGGCTAGGGCAGCCCCAGCATTTT. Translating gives CASRWGLGQPQHF.

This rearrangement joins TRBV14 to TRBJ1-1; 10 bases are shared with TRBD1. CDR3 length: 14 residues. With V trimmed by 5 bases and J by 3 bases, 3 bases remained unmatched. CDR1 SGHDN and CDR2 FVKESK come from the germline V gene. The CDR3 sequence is CASSGQGGHTEAFF. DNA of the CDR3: TGTGCCAGCAGCGGACAGGGGGGACACACTGAAGCTTTCTTT.

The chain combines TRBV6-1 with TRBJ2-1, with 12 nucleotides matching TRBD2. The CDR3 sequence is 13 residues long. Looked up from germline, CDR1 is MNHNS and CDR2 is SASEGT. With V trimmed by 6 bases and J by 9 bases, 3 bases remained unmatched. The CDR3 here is CASRRTSGAEQFF. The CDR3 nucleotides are TGTGCCAGCAGAAGGACTAGCGGGGCTGAGCAGTTCTTC.

DNA for the CDR3: TGTGCCAGCAGCTTACTAGTAACCGGCCAAGAGACCCAGTACTTC. This encodes CASSLLVTGQETQYF. The chain joins TRBV5-4 to TRBJ2-5; TRBD2 is a possible D gene (5 bases). The CDR3 runs to 15 residues. CDR1 SGHNT and CDR2 YYREEE come from the germline V gene (reference sequence). V shed 2 bases and J shed 1 base, with 12 bases lying between them. Complete variable domain (other parts from reference TRBV5-4 and TRBJ2-5): ETGVTQSPTHLIKTRGQQVTLRCSSQSGHNTVSWYQQALGQGPQFIFQYYREEENGRGNFPPRFSGLQFPNYSSELNVNALELDDSALYLCASSLLVTGQETQYFGPGTRLLVL.

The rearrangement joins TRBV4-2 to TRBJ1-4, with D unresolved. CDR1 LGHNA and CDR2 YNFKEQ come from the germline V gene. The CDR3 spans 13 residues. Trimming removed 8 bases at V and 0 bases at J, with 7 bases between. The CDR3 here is CASQDTTNEKLFF. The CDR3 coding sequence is TGTGCCAGCCAGGATACAACTAATGAAAAACTGTTTTTT.

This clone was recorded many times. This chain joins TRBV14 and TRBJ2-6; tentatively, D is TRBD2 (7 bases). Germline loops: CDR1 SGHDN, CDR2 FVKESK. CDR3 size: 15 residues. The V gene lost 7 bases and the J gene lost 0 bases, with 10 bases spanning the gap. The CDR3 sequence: CASKRGGSGANVLTF. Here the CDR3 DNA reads TGTGCCAGCAAAAGGGGGGGCTCTGGGGCCAACGTCCTGACTTTC.

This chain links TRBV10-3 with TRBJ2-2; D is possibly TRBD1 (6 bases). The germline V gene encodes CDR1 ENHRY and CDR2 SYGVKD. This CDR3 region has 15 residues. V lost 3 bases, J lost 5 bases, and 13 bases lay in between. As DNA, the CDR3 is TGTGCCATCAGTGACTCATACAGGGAAACCGGGGAGCTGTTTTTT. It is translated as CAISDSYRETGELFF.

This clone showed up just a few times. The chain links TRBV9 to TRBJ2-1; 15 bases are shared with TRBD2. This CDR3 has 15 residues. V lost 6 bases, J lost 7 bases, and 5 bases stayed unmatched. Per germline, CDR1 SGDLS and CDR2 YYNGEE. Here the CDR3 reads CASNPGLAGGNEQFF. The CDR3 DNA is TGTGCCAGCAACCCGGGACTAGCGGGGGGAAATGAGCAGTTCTTC.

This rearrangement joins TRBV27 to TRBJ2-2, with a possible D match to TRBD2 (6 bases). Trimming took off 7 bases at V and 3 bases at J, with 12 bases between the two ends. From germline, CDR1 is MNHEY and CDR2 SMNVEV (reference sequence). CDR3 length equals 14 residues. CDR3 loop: CASTPGLYTGELFF. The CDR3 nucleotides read TGTGCCAGCACCCCGGGACTCTACACCGGGGAGCTGTTTTTT.

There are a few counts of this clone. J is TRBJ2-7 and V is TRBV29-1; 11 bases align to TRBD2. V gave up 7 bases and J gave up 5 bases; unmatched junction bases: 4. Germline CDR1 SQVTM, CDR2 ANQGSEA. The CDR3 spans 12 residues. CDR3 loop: CSGLAGGNEQYF. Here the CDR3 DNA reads TGCAGCGGTCTAGCGGGAGGCAACGAGCAGTACTTC.